The 21 T cell receptor beta chains below all came from one sample that was sequenced in a study of T cell repertoires in cytomegalovirus infection. TCRdb called the reads again in MiXCR, with one record for every CDR3 protein. Among about 130,000 distinct CDR3 sequences listed, 7.5% to 9% were seen once. Material for sequencing was PBMCs. Receptors were obtained from a human donor in good health (CMV status not recorded). Some clones in this sample may be carry-over from other donors' samples.

J is TRBJ2-3 and V is TRBV29-1, with 8 bases aligning to TRBD2. This CDR3 contains 17 residues. The ends lost 0 bases at V and 3 bases at J; junction bases unmatched: 11. Germline CDR1 reads SQVTM; CDR2 reads ANQGSEA. The CDR3 DNA sequence: TGCAGCGTTGAAGATTTGAGCGGGGGTATGTGGACAGATACGCAGTATTTT. Protein product: CSVEDLSGGMWTDTQYF.

Ten or more counts support this clonotype. V is TRBV12-3 or TRBV12-4 and J is TRBJ1-5; no clear D gene. Trimming pared 3 bases from V and 0 bases from J, leaving 9 bases between. CDR3 length equals 15 residues. The CDR3 nucleotides read TGTGCCAGCAGTTTGCTAGGAAATAGCAATCAGCCCCAGCATTTT. Protein sequence: CASSLLGNSNQPQHF.

This clonotype was found many times. The V gene is TRBV5-1, the J gene TRBJ2-7, with a possible D match to TRBD1 (6 bases). V was clipped by 0 bases and J by 0 bases, with 10 bases between them. Germline V gives CDR1 SGHRS, CDR2 YFSETQ. CDR3 length equals 15 residues. CDR3 DNA: TGCGCCAGCAGCTTGGAATCGGGACACTCCTACGAGCAGTACTTC. Translated: CASSLESGHSYEQYF.

This clonotype has more than one count but fewer than ten. The chain links TRBV7-9 to TRBJ1-4; 9 nucleotides match TRBD1. The CDR3 is made up of 15 amino acids. J gave up 10 bases and V 0 bases, and 6 bases lay outside the gene matches. Germline V lookup: CDR1 SEHNR, CDR2 FQNEAQ (reference sequence). The CDR3 reads CASSLATGGVGKLFF. In nucleotides, the CDR3 is TGTGCCAGCAGCTTAGCAACAGGGGGCGTTGGAAAACTGTTTTTT.

This clonotype was counted many times. The rearrangement uses TRBV7-2 and TRBJ1-2; 10 positions match TRBD1. CDR3 size: 16 residues. CDR1 SGHTA and CDR2 FQGNSA come from the germline V gene. The J segment lost 4 bases and the V segment lost 0 bases, leaving 5 bases of the junction unmatched. The CDR3 DNA follows: TGTGCCAGCAGCTTAGCAGAGACAGGGGGCCCCTATGGCTACACCTTC. This codes for CASSLAETGGPYGYTF.

This clonotype was found a few times. This rearrangement joins TRBV2 to TRBJ1-1, with D tentatively TRBD1 (6 bases). CDR1 and CDR2 (germline): SNHLY, FYNNEI. This CDR3 has 13 amino acids. Trimming removed 7 bases from V and 4 bases from J, with 13 bases in between. CDR3 in DNA: TGTGCCAGCAAGCTGGGGGCGCGCACTGAAGCTTTCTTT. It is translated as CASKLGARTEAFF.

Worth noting for this clonotype: A read error is possible here, since a much larger clone lies one base away. The rearrangement joins TRBV7-4 to TRBJ2-1; the D gene is possibly TRBD1 (5 bases). The CDR3 length is 11 residues. The V gene lost 3 bases and the J gene lost 9 bases, with 6 bases spanning the gap. Germline loops: CDR1 SGHVT, CDR2 SQSDAQ. The CDR3 protein is CASSFDSEQFF. The CDR3 nucleotides are TGTGCCAGCAGCTTCGACAGTGAGCAGTTCTTC.

This clonotype was observed many times. The V call is TRBV7-2, the J call TRBJ2-5; D not certain. CDR1 and CDR2 from the germline V gene are SGHTA and FQGNSA. V lost 2 bases to trimming and J lost 5 bases, with 15 bases between them. CDR3 length: 15 residues. The CDR3 nucleotides are TGTGCCAGCAGCTTAAATATAAGGGCGTGGGAGACCCAGTACTTC. Translating gives CASSLNIRAWETQYF. Full variable domain (remainder filled in from reference TRBV7-2 and TRBJ2-5): GAGVSQSPSNKVTEKGKDVELRCDPISGHTALYWYRQSLGQGLEFLIYFQGNSAPDKSGLPSDRFSAERTGGSVSTLTIQRTQQEDSAVYLCASSLNIRAWETQYFGPGTRLLVL.

This clonotype has ten or more counts. J is TRBJ2-5 and V is TRBV12-3 or TRBV12-4; TRBD1 matches at 8 bases. The ends lost 3 bases at V and 2 bases at J; junction bases unmatched: 2. The CDR3 runs to 14 residues. The CDR3 DNA reads TGTGCCAGCAGTTTTCGACAGGGGCAAGAGACCCAGTACTTC. It codes for CASSFRQGQETQYF.

J is TRBJ1-1 and V is TRBV24-1; D remains ambiguous. The germline V and J ends were trimmed by 2 bases and 5 bases, with 17 bases remaining between them. The germline gives CDR1 KGHDR, CDR2 SFDVKD. CDR3 size: 16 residues. This chain's CDR3 is CATSDSRVRERTEAFF. The CDR3, as DNA: TGTGCCACCAGTGATTCTCGAGTCCGGGAACGAACTGAAGCTTTCTTT.

This rearrangement joins TRBV20-1 to TRBJ1-4; TRBD1 aligns across 7 bases. The length of the CDR3 is 13 residues. J was trimmed by 7 bases and V by 3 bases; bases with no gene match: 5. Germline V gene lookup returns CDR1 DFQATT and CDR2 SNEGSKA (reference sequence). The CDR3 DNA reads TGCAGTGCTAGCGCCGGACAGGCTGAAAAACTGTTTTTT. It is translated as CSASAGQAEKLFF.

At least ten counts were recorded for this clonotype. V and J are TRBV5-4 and TRBJ1-4; TRBD1 matches at 7 bases. Germline CDR1 is SGHNT and CDR2 is YYREEE (reference sequence). This CDR3 contains 14 residues. With V trimmed by 6 bases and J by 2 bases, 4 bases remained unmatched. The CDR3 DNA reads TGTGCCAGCACGGAGGGGGCTACTAATGAAAAACTGTTTTTT. As protein: CASTEGATNEKLFF. The full variable domain, completed using reference TRBV5-4 and TRBJ1-4, is ETGVTQSPTHLIKTRGQQVTLRCSSQSGHNTVSWYQQALGQGPQFIFQYYREEENGRGNFPPRFSGLQFPNYSSELNVNALELDDSALYLCASTEGATNEKLFFGSGTQLSVL.

The chain uses TRBV25-1 and TRBJ1-2; possibly TRBD1 for D (6 bases). The CDR3 spans 13 residues. Looked up from germline, CDR1 is MGHDK and CDR2 is SYGVNS. Trimming removed 0 bases from V and 7 bases from J, with 9 bases in between. In nucleotides, the CDR3 is TGTGCCAGCAGTGAATATCCAGGGGTTGGCTACACCTTC. It is translated as CASSEYPGVGYTF.

A few counts support this clonotype. The chain recombines TRBV20-1 with TRBJ2-2; 7 nucleotides line up with TRBD1. CDR1 DFQATT and CDR2 SNEGSKA come from the germline V gene (reference sequence). V trimming: 1 base; J trimming: 1 base; junction bases outside the gene matches: 3. This CDR3 has 15 amino acids. The CDR3 protein is CSARGWTGNTGELFF. CDR3 bases: TGCAGTGCTAGAGGCTGGACAGGGAACACCGGGGAGCTGTTTTTT.

This clonotype came up many times. The rearrangement links TRBV12-3 or TRBV12-4 to TRBJ1-3; D is undetermined. The germline V and J ends were trimmed by 2 bases and 4 bases, with 9 bases remaining between them. The length of the CDR3 is 14 residues. The CDR3 nucleotides read TGTGCCAGCAGTTTATGGGGTGGGGGAAACACCATATATTTT. Translating gives CASSLWGGGNTIYF.

This clonotype was counted at least ten times. V gene TRBV6-1 combines with J gene TRBJ2-1; the match to TRBD2 covers 8 bases. The CDR3 sequence is 12 residues long. Losses at the gene ends were 7 bases for V and 10 bases for J; bases not matched to a gene: 6. The germline CDR1 and CDR2 sequences are MNHNS and SASEGT. CDR3 in DNA: TGTGCCAGCAACCAAGGACTAGCCGAGCAGTTCTTC. This sequence encodes CASNQGLAEQFF.

This clonotype was observed at least ten times. V gene TRBV12-3 or TRBV12-4 combines with J gene TRBJ1-6; D uncertain. V was pared by 3 bases and J by 7 bases, with 4 bases between. CDR3 size: 12 residues. CDR3 in DNA: TGTGCCAGCAGTTTCACGAATTCACCCCTCCACTTT. The encoded protein is CASSFTNSPLHF.

This clonotype was counted many times. This chain connects TRBV28 to TRBJ2-2; 8 nucleotides agree with TRBD2. Germline V lookup: CDR1 MDHEN, CDR2 SYDVKM. The CDR3 contains 15 residues. V trimming: 7 bases; J trimming: 6 bases; junction bases outside the gene matches: 10. The CDR3, as DNA: TGTGCCAGCATCGCGGGGGGCACTCCCCCCGGGGAGCTGTTTTTT. It specifies CASIAGGTPPGELFF.

This clonotype was recorded many times. The rearrangement uses TRBV28 and TRBJ2-7, with TRBD1 as a possible D gene (6 bases). The CDR3 consists of 13 residues. Trimming shortened V by 7 bases and J by 0 bases, and 10 bases separated the two germline ends. Looked up from germline, CDR1 is MDHEN and CDR2 is SYDVKM. CDR3 coding DNA: TGTGCCAGCATGGACAGTCCCTCCTACGAGCAGTACTTC. Protein sequence: CASMDSPSYEQYF. The full variable domain, rest sourced from reference TRBV28 and TRBJ2-7, is DVKVTQSSRYLVKRTGEKVFLECVQDMDHENMFWYRQDPGLGLRLIYFSYDVKMKEKGDIPEGYSVSREKKERFSLILESASTNQTSMYLCASMDSPSYEQYFGPGTRLTVT.

This clonotype was seen at least ten times. The chain employs TRBV6-5 and TRBJ1-4; D call uncertain. The CDR3 is 15 amino acids. The V gene's germline CDR1 is MNHEY and CDR2 SVGAGI. V was trimmed by 1 base and J by 7 bases, leaving 13 bases between them. The CDR3 spells CASSYFPETGEKLFF. CDR3 DNA sequence: TGTGCCAGCAGTTACTTCCCGGAGACGGGTGAAAAACTGTTTTTT.

This clonotype was detected many times. V and J are TRBV7-2 and TRBJ1-3; weak D call: TRBD1 (5 bases). The CDR3 loop spans 14 amino acids. Germline-derived CDR1 and CDR2 are SGHTA and FQGNSA. Trimming stripped 5 bases from V and 0 bases from J, with 8 bases between. Written as DNA, the CDR3 is TGTGCCAGCAGCAAAGGGACCTCTGGAAACACCATATATTTT. Translation: CASSKGTSGNTIYF.